The next 19 T cell receptor beta chains were all read from a single sample in a study of cytomegalovirus exposure and HLA in healthy donors. Amplification used 60 Vbeta primers and 13 Jbeta primers. Method: immunoSEQ multiplex PCR; TCRdb's copy keeps in-frame clones and lacks some. The listing contains 180,000 or so clones. The material sequenced was PBMCs. Source of these receptors: a boy younger than 18 in good health and CMV-seronegative.

This CDR3 reads CASSYGRDSGNTIYF. For the CDR3, the DNA is TGTGCCAGCAGTTACGGCAGGGACTCTGGAAACACCATATATTTT. This chain connects TRBV6-6 to TRBJ1-3, with D perhaps TRBD1 (5 bases). The CDR3 loop spans 15 amino acids. Germline V gene data show CDR1 as MNHNY and CDR2 as SVGAGI (reference sequence). V was trimmed by 2 bases and J by 0 bases, leaving 8 bases between them.

This sequence joins TRBV5-1 and TRBJ1-2, with D possibly matching TRBD1 (6 bases). The V gene lost 0 bases and the J gene lost 4 bases, with 13 bases spanning the gap. Germline loops: CDR1 SGHRS, CDR2 YFSETQ. The CDR3 runs to 15 residues. This chain's CDR3 is CASSLARTDLYGYTF. CDR3 DNA sequence: TGCGCCAGCAGCTTGGCCCGGACAGACCTCTATGGCTACACCTTC.

This chain links TRBV10-3 with TRBJ1-1; weak D call: TRBD1 (5 bases). Looked up from germline, CDR1 is ENHRY and CDR2 is SYGVKD. CDR3 length: 15 amino acids. Trimming took 0 bases from V and 10 from J, leaving 18 bases between them. The CDR3: CAISESRGRSRVAFF. CDR3 bases: TGTGCCATCAGTGAGTCAAGGGGCAGGTCCCGAGTAGCTTTCTTT.

The chain employs TRBV5-8 and TRBJ2-5, with no clear D. CDR3 length: 14 amino acids. Germline V gives CDR1 SGHTS, CDR2 YDEGEE. V shed 4 bases and J shed 2 bases, with 12 bases lying between them. CDR3 in amino acids: CASSVGGSQETQYF. The CDR3 region has the DNA TGTGCCAGCAGCGTGGGCGGATCTCAAGAGACCCAGTACTTC.

The rearrangement joins TRBV29-1 to TRBJ2-3, with D possibly matching TRBD2 (5 bases). The germline V and J ends were trimmed by 7 bases and 1 base, with 12 bases remaining between them. Germline assignment: CDR1 SQVTM and CDR2 ANQGSEA. The CDR3 length is 13 residues. Here the CDR3 reads CSAGERRTDTQYF. CDR3 nucleotide sequence: TGCAGCGCTGGGGAGCGGCGCACAGATACGCAGTATTTT.

V and J are TRBV5-4 and TRBJ1-5, with 8 nucleotides matching TRBD1. The CDR3 length is 15 residues. The germline V gene has CDR1 SGHNT and CDR2 YYREEE (reference sequence). J gave up 4 bases and V 2 bases, and 5 bases lay outside the gene matches. In DNA form, the CDR3 reads TGTGCCAGCAGCTTACACGGACAGGGTAATCAGCCCCAGCATTTT. Its protein is CASSLHGQGNQPQHF. Looking up the rest from reference TRBV5-4 and TRBJ1-5 gives the full variable domain: ETGVTQSPTHLIKTRGQQVTLRCSSQSGHNTVSWYQQALGQGPQFIFQYYREEENGRGNFPPRFSGLQFPNYSSELNVNALELDDSALYLCASSLHGQGNQPQHFGDGTRLSIL.

A remark on this clone: The junction departs from germline at one end; a sequencing error may be responsible. Within the sample, other DNA sequences also encode this same CDR3. The chain carries TRBV4-1 and TRBJ1-5; D is perhaps TRBD1 (5 bases). This CDR3 contains 14 residues. Germline CDR1 reads MGHRA; CDR2 reads YSYEKL. CDR3 amino acids: CASSQPQGGQPQHF. Written as DNA, the CDR3 is TGTGCCAGCAGCCAGCCCCAGGGCGGCCAGCCCCAGCATTTT.

The chain recombines TRBV19 with TRBJ2-7; D may be TRBD2 (6 bases). CDR1 is LNHDA and CDR2 is SQIVND in the germline V gene (reference sequence). The CDR3 consists of 16 residues. Trimming shortened V by 6 bases and J by 0 bases, and 18 bases separated the two germline ends. The CDR3 protein is CASSRTQGGSSYEQYF. Here the CDR3 DNA reads TGTGCCAGTAGCCGGACGCAAGGAGGGAGCTCCTACGAGCAGTACTTC.

The V gene is TRBV30, the J gene TRBJ2-4; TRBD1 might be the D (6 bases). Trimming cost V 0 bases and J 7 bases, with 13 bases left between them. This CDR3 comprises 14 residues. The germline gives CDR1 GTSNPN, CDR2 SVGIG (reference sequence). The CDR3 sequence is CAWSVRHRENIQYF. The CDR3 nucleotides are TGTGCCTGGAGTGTACGTCACAGGGAGAACATTCAGTACTTC.

The rearrangement joins TRBV29-1 to TRBJ2-7; TRBD2 is a possible D gene (5 bases). The CDR3 runs 15 residues. Trimming pared 4 bases from V and 3 bases from J, leaving 19 bases between. Germline V gene lookup returns CDR1 SQVTM and CDR2 ANQGSEA. CDR3 DNA: TGCAGCGTTGGGGGAACTCTGTCCGGGATCTACGAGCAGTACTTC. This gives the protein CSVGGTLSGIYEQYF.

The gene calls are TRBV2 and TRBJ1-2; 11 bases fit TRBD1. The V gene end was trimmed by 9 bases and the J gene end by 8 bases; junction bases not matched to a gene: 14. From germline, CDR1 is SNHLY and CDR2 FYNNEI. The CDR3 sequence is 15 residues long. This chain's CDR3 is CASRPPGQGARGYTF. The CDR3 DNA is TGTGCCAGTCGCCCCCCCGGACAGGGGGCTAGAGGCTACACCTTC.

The rearrangement links TRBV6-6 to TRBJ2-3; possible D gene TRBD2, 6 bases. CDR1 and CDR2 (germline): MNHNY, SVGAGI (reference sequence). V was shortened by 8 bases and J by 5 bases, with 8 bases between the two germline ends. This CDR3 is 11 amino acids long. In DNA, the CDR3 is TGTGCCAGCGGCGGGGTAGATACGCAGTATTTT. It is translated as CASGGVDTQYF.

The chain is built from TRBV7-8 and TRBJ2-5; maybe TRBD1 (5 bases). In germline, CDR1 is SGHVS, CDR2 FQNEAQ. Trimming stripped 2 bases from V and 4 bases from J, with 14 bases between. CDR3 size: 15 residues. DNA for the CDR3: TGTGCCAGCAGCTTACTCGGCAGGGTAATAGAGACCCAGTACTTC. Protein: CASSLLGRVIETQYF. Variable domain in full (rest from reference TRBV7-8 and TRBJ2-5): GAGVSQSPRYKVAKRGQDVALRCDPISGHVSLFWYQQALGQGPEFLTYFQNEAQLDKSGLPSDRFFAERPEGSVSTLKIQRTQQEDSAVYLCASSLLGRVIETQYFGPGTRLLVL.

This chain connects TRBV28 to TRBJ1-5; the match to TRBD1 covers 7 bases. The CDR3 totals 17 residues. CDR1 and CDR2 from the germline V gene are MDHEN and SYDVKM. The V and J ends lost 3 bases and 5 bases, in that order; junction bases with no gene match: 13. The CDR3 DNA reads as TGTGCCAGCAGTTTCCCAATCACAGGGGCCGGAGATCAGCCCCAGCATTTT. Translated, it gives CASSFPITGAGDQPQHF. Using reference TRBV28 and TRBJ1-5 for the parts outside the CDR3, the full variable domain is DVKVTQSSRYLVKRTGEKVFLECVQDMDHENMFWYRQDPGLGLRLIYFSYDVKMKEKGDIPEGYSVSREKKERFSLILESASTNQTSMYLCASSFPITGAGDQPQHFGDGTRLSIL.

V usage is TRBV18 and J usage is TRBJ2-5, with D maybe TRBD1 (5 bases). CDR3 length: 12 amino acids. Germline V CDR1 and CDR2: KGHSH, LQKENI. With 2 bases removed from V and 5 bases from J, the gap between germline ends came to 6 bases. CDR3 nucleotides: TGTGCCAGCTCACCAGGGGCGGAGACCCAGTACTTC. Protein: CASSPGAETQYF.

V and J are TRBV9 and TRBJ1-6; 9 bases align to TRBD1. This CDR3 contains 14 residues. Germline V gives CDR1 SGDLS, CDR2 YYNGEE. Trimming at V came to 4 bases and at J to 9 bases, leaving 5 bases not matched to a gene. CDR3 sequence: CASSPGTGTSPLHF. CDR3 nucleotides: TGTGCCAGCAGCCCCGGGACAGGGACTTCACCCCTCCACTTT.

This chain links TRBV28 with TRBJ1-5; no firm D call. With 6 bases removed from V and 0 bases from J, the gap between germline ends came to 12 bases. Germline V CDR1 and CDR2: MDHEN, SYDVKM. The CDR3 consists of 15 residues. This CDR3 is CASSPLGYSNQPQHF. CDR3 sequence (DNA): TGTGCCAGCAGCCCGCTGGGCTATAGCAATCAGCCCCAGCATTTT.

The DNA for the CDR3 is TGTGCCAGCAGCTTGGGGACAGGGCGAACAGATACGCAGTATTTT. It is translated as CASSLGTGRTDTQYF. The V gene is TRBV5-6, the J gene TRBJ2-3, with 8 positions matching TRBD1. The CDR3 is 15 amino acids. J was trimmed by 3 bases and V by 0 bases; bases with no gene match: 3. Germline V gene data show CDR1 as SGHDT and CDR2 as YYEEEE.

The V call is TRBV18, the J call TRBJ2-2; 10 nucleotides agree with TRBD2. Germline V gene data show CDR1 as KGHSH and CDR2 as LQKENI. The CDR3 totals 15 residues. V shed 6 bases and J 5 bases; nucleotides not matched to a gene: 6. The CDR3 region has the DNA TGTGCCAGCTCGAGCGGGGGGGCCGGAACCGGGGAGCTGTTTTTT. Protein sequence: CASSSGGAGTGELFF.